These T cell receptor beta chains were read from a single sample in a study of PD-L1 blockade in urothelial cancer. TCRdb keeps only in-frame clones here, not all; method: immunoSEQ multiplex PCR. The sample holds around 86,000 clones, around four fifths seen once. The specimen was PBMCs, collected around atezolizumab (anti-PD-L1) treatment. The receptors originated from a man aged 35 to 55 with urothelial cancer. Each CDR3 is given with its conserved first and last residue. A D gene is named only where the DNA matches it firmly. Some rows have no size entry. The others give once, few or many, or a class for an expanded clone.

V: TRBV18
D: -
J: TRBJ1-4
size: -
CDR3: CASSPGLGEKLFF
DNA: TGTGCCAGCTCACCCGGCCTCGGGGAAAAACTGTTTTTT

V: TRBV7-6
D: TRBD2
J: TRBJ2-5
size: -
CDR3: CASSLGLLAGTQETQYF
DNA: TGTGCCAGCAGCTTAGGTTTACTAGCGGGAACCCAAGAGACCCAGTACTTC

V: TRBV5-1
D: TRBD2
J: TRBJ2-5
size: -
CDR3: CASSLGLAGVQETQYF
DNA: TGCGCCAGCAGCCTCGGACTAGCGGGAGTACAAGAGACCCAGTACTTC

V: TRBV29-1
D: TRBD1
J: TRBJ1-5
size: -
CDR3: CSVEDLGIGTEGAFSNQPQHF
DNA: TGCAGCGTTGAAGATCTCGGGATAGGGACAGAGGGAGCCTTTAGCAATCAGCCCCAGCATTTT

V: TRBV11-2
D: -
J: TRBJ2-1
size: -
CDR3: CASTPRSSIRSYNEQFF
DNA: TGTGCCAGCACTCCCCGGTCAAGCATCCGCTCCTACAATGAGCAGTTCTTC

V: TRBV9
D: -
J: TRBJ2-3
size: -
CDR3: CASSVGSITDTQYF
DNA: TGTGCCAGCAGCGTAGGTTCTATCACAGATACGCAGTATTTT

V: TRBV11-2
D: TRBD2
J: TRBJ2-3
size: -
CDR3: CASSFRLASSTDTQYF
DNA: TGTGCCAGCAGCTTCCGACTAGCGTCTAGCACAGATACGCAGTATTTT

V: TRBV28
D: -
J: TRBJ1-5
size: -
CDR3: CASSLPRDSNQPQHF
DNA: TGTGCCAGCAGTCTGCCCAGGGATAGCAATCAGCCCCAGCATTTT

V: TRBV7-9
D: -
J: TRBJ2-1
size: -
CDR3: CASSLDLIYNEQFF
DNA: TGTGCCAGCAGCTTGGACTTGATATACAATGAGCAGTTCTTC

V: TRBV7-2
D: -
J: TRBJ1-2
size: few
CDR3: CASSFAGIGYTF
DNA: TGTGCCAGCAGCTTCGCAGGGATCGGCTACACCTTC

V: TRBV27
D: -
J: TRBJ1-3
size: -
CDR3: CASSLDSLSGNTIYF
DNA: TGTGCCAGCAGTTTAGACAGTCTCTCTGGAAACACCATATATTTT

V: TRBV19
D: -
J: TRBJ2-1
size: few
CDR3: CASSILGVLGDNEQFF
DNA: TGTGCCAGTAGTATACTTGGTGTTCTAGGGGACAATGAGCAGTTCTTC

V: TRBV7-3
D: -
J: TRBJ2-7
size: -
CDR3: CASSLYREYEQYF
DNA: TGTGCCAGCAGCTTATACAGGGAGTACGAGCAGTACTTC

V: TRBV18
D: -
J: TRBJ1-1
size: -
CDR3: CASSPLGAGMNTEAFF
DNA: TGTGCCAGCTCACCGCTGGGGGCAGGAATGAACACTGAAGCTTTCTTT

V: TRBV28
D: TRBD2
J: TRBJ2-7
size: -
CDR3: CASSSPPTSGRVQYF
DNA: TGTGCCAGCAGTTCCCCACCGACTAGCGGGAGAGTGCAGTACTTC

V: TRBV9
D: -
J: TRBJ1-4
size: -
CDR3: CASSVATGNEKLFF
DNA: TGTGCCAGCAGCGTAGCTACGGGTAATGAAAAACTGTTTTTT

V: TRBV28
D: -
J: TRBJ1-5
size: -
CDR3: CASSRQLSSNQPQHF
DNA: TGTGCCAGCAGTCGACAGCTCTCATCTAATCAGCCCCAGCATTTT

V: TRBV10-3
D: -
J: TRBJ1-3
size: -
CDR3: CAISDSPTDLSGNTIYF
DNA: TGTGCCATCAGTGATTCCCCGACAGACCTCTCTGGAAACACCATATATTTT

V: TRBV27
D: -
J: TRBJ1-3
size: -
CDR3: CASGAESGNTIYF
DNA: TGTGCCAGCGGGGCTGAATCTGGAAACACCATATATTTT

V: TRBV4-1
D: -
J: TRBJ2-1
size: -
CDR3: CASSQGPGEQFF
DNA: TGCGCCAGCAGCCAAGGCCCGGGGGAGCAGTTCTTC

V: TRBV29-1
D: -
J: TRBJ2-1
size: -
CDR3: CSVGEQGLEQFF
DNA: TGCAGCGTTGGAGAACAGGGCTTGGAGCAGTTCTTC

V: TRBV4-3
D: TRBD2
J: TRBJ2-1
size: -
CDR3: CASSQDMISGGANEQFF
DNA: TGCGCCAGCAGCCAAGATATGATCTCGGGGGGGGCCAATGAGCAGTTCTTC

V: TRBV7-2
D: -
J: TRBJ2-6
size: -
CDR3: CASSRTTRSGANVLTF
DNA: TGTGCCAGCAGCCGTACGACACGCTCTGGGGCCAACGTCCTGACTTTC

V: TRBV9
D: -
J: TRBJ1-5
size: -
CDR3: CASSVGLGRPQHF
DNA: TGTGCCAGCAGCGTAGGTCTCGGGAGGCCCCAGCATTTT

V: TRBV6-5
D: TRBD1
J: TRBJ1-1
size: -
CDR3: CASRRGQALEAFF
DNA: TGTGCCAGCAGAAGAGGACAGGCCCTCGAAGCTTTCTTT

V: TRBV5-6
D: -
J: TRBJ2-5
size: -
CDR3: CASSQERVPAETQYF
DNA: TGTGCCAGCAGCCAAGAGCGGGTCCCCGCGGAGACCCAGTACTTC

V: TRBV7-6
D: -
J: TRBJ2-5
size: few
CDR3: CASTTGETQYF
DNA: TGTGCCAGCACAACGGGAGAGACCCAGTACTTC

V: TRBV5-1
D: TRBD1
J: TRBJ2-7
size: -
CDR3: CASTYGTGPFEQYF
DNA: TGCGCCAGCACTTACGGGACAGGGCCCTTCGAGCAGTACTTC

V: TRBV5-4
D: -
J: TRBJ2-7
size: -
CDR3: CASRPTDSSYEQYF
DNA: TGTGCCAGCAGACCAACTGACAGCTCCTACGAGCAGTACTTC

V: TRBV18
D: -
J: TRBJ2-3
size: few
CDR3: CASSPFTEPTQYF
DNA: TGTGCCAGCTCACCATTTACAGAACCGACGCAGTATTTT

V: TRBV28
D: TRBD2
J: TRBJ2-1
size: -
CDR3: CASRLAGGSYNEQFF
DNA: TGTGCCAGCAGGCTAGCGGGGGGTTCCTACAATGAGCAGTTCTTC

V: TRBV11-2
D: TRBD2
J: TRBJ2-2
size: -
CDR3: CASSLVGGRAPGELFF
DNA: TGTGCCAGCAGCTTAGTAGGCGGGAGGGCCCCCGGGGAGCTGTTTTTT

V: TRBV28
D: TRBD2
J: TRBJ2-3
size: -
CDR3: CASGGLLSTDTQYF
DNA: TGTGCCAGCGGGGGACTACTTAGCACAGATACGCAGTATTTT

V: TRBV11-3
D: -
J: TRBJ2-3
size: -
CDR3: CASSFGGDTQYF
DNA: TGTGCCAGCAGCTTCGGGGGAGATACGCAGTATTTT

V: TRBV19
D: -
J: TRBJ2-2
size: -
CDR3: CASTSLGGLENTGELFF
DNA: TGTGCCAGTACCTCATTGGGGGGGCTTGAGAACACCGGGGAGCTGTTTTTT

V: TRBV19
D: -
J: TRBJ2-1
size: -
CDR3: CASRLVSDNEQFF
DNA: TGTGCCAGTAGACTAGTAAGTGACAATGAGCAGTTCTTC

V: TRBV28
D: TRBD2
J: TRBJ2-1
size: -
CDR3: CASSTGTSGSSEQFF
DNA: TGTGCCAGCAGTACCGGGACTAGCGGGAGCAGTGAGCAGTTCTTC

V: TRBV10-3
D: TRBD1
J: TRBJ1-3
size: -
CDR3: CATGTGNTIYF
DNA: TGTGCCACCGGGACAGGCAACACCATATATTTT

V: TRBV4-2
D: TRBD1
J: TRBJ2-5
size: -
CDR3: CASSQDPPATGGVETQYF
DNA: TGTGCCAGCAGCCAAGATCCGCCAGCAACAGGGGGCGTGGAGACCCAGTACTTC

V: TRBV5-1
D: -
J: TRBJ2-1
size: once
CDR3: CASSAGTLYNEQFF
DNA: TGCGCCAGCAGCGCCGGGACATTGTACAATGAGCAGTTCTTC

V: TRBV9
D: TRBD1
J: TRBJ2-5
size: -
CDR3: CASSVATGTGETQYF
DNA: TGTGCCAGCAGCGTGGCGACAGGGACAGGGGAGACCCAGTACTTC

V: TRBV5-4
D: TRBD2
J: TRBJ2-7
size: few
CDR3: CASSRGGSGRYEQYF
DNA: TGTGCCAGCAGCCGTGGGGGTAGCGGGAGGTACGAGCAGTACTTC

V: TRBV28
D: TRBD2
J: TRBJ2-7
size: -
CDR3: CASSLSGGVGLYEQYF
DNA: TGTGCCAGCAGTTTATCTGGGGGGGTAGGTTTGTACGAGCAGTACTTC

V: TRBV19
D: TRBD1
J: TRBJ1-1
size: -
CDR3: CASSMTGWVNTEAFF
DNA: TGTGCCAGTAGTATGACAGGGTGGGTGAACACTGAAGCTTTCTTT

V: TRBV7-8
D: TRBD2
J: TRBJ2-7
size: -
CDR3: CASSLASGTHYEQYF
DNA: TGTGCCAGCAGCTTAGCTAGCGGGACCCACTACGAGCAGTACTTC

V: TRBV27
D: TRBD1
J: TRBJ1-4
size: once
CDR3: CASSPETGATNEKLFF
DNA: TGTGCCAGCAGCCCCGAGACAGGGGCCACTAATGAAAAACTGTTTTTT

V: TRBV27
D: -
J: TRBJ2-3
size: -
CDR3: CASSLSSTDTQYF
DNA: TGTGCCAGCAGTTTGTCTAGCACAGATACGCAGTATTTT